This T cell receptor (beta chain) comes out of a study of CD8 T cells in ankylosing spondylitis. Study-wide results and caveats: Typical of ankylosing spondylitis blood, it appeared, was a TCR beta motif of 7 or 8 highly homologous variants. Earlier studies detected some motif variants in reactive arthritis synovial fluid and blood.

MiXCR, applied by TCRdb to the 5' RACE reads, yields one record per CDR3 protein. Among fewer than 400,000 distinct CDR3 sequences listed, less than 9.5% were seen once. Germline CDR1 reads SGHRS; CDR2 reads YFSETQ. This CDR3 region has 14 residues. J was trimmed by 7 bases and V by 0 bases; bases with no gene match: 7. In regard to this clonotype: Its antigen is still unknown.

The clonotype was recovered from a male donor with ankylosing spondylitis. The chain uses TRBV5-1 and TRBJ2-7; 7 bases are shared with TRBD1. The specimen sequenced was blood, either unsorted or a sorted T cell fraction (not recorded which). The chain's CDR3 is CASSLGGTAVEQYF. CDR3 sequence (DNA): TGCGCCAGCAGCTTGGGGGGGACAGCTGTGGAGCAGTACTTC.